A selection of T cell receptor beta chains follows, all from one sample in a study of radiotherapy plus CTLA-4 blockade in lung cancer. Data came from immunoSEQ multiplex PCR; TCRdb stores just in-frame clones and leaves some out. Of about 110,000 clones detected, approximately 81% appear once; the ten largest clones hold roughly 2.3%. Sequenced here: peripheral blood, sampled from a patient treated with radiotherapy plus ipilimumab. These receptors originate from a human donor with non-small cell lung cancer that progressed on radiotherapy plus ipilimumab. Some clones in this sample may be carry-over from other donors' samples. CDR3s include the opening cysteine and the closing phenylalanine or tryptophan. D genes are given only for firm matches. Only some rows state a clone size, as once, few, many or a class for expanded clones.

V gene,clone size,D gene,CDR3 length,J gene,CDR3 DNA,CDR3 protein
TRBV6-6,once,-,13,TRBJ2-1,TGTGCCAGCAGTTTAAGCTCCTACAATGAGCAGTTCTTC,CASSLSSYNEQFF
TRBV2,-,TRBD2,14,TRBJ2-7,TGTGCCAGCGGGGGGGACCTTTACTCCTACGAGCAGTACTTC,CASGGDLYSYEQYF
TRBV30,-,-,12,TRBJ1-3,TGTGCCTGGAGTGTGTATGGAAACACCATATATTTT,CAWSVYGNTIYF
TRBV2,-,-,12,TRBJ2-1,TGTGCCAGCAGGCGGGACCCGAGTGAGCAGTTCTTC,CASRRDPSEQFF
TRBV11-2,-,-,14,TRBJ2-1,TGTGCCAGCAGCTTAGGAGGGAATCGGGATGAGCAGTTCTTC,CASSLGGNRDEQFF
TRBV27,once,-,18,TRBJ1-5,TGTGCCAGCAGTTTATACGGGGGGCAGGTGGTAGAGGTTCAGCCCCAGCATTTT,CASSLYGGQVVEVQPQHF
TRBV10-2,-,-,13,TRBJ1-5,TGCGCCAGCAGAGGGGGGCCGGGTCAGCCCCAGCATTTT,CASRGGPGQPQHF
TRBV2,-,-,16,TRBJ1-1,TGTGCCAGCAGTGAAGGGTGGGGGTATTCAGGCACTGAAGCTTTCTTT,CASSEGWGYSGTEAFF
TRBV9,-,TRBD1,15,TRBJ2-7,TGTGCCAGCAGCTCGGACAGGGCCTTTTCCTACGAGCAGTACTTC,CASSSDRAFSYEQYF
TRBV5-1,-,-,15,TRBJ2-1,TGCGCCAGCAGCTTGGGTCCATCAGGGGATAATGAGCAGTTCTTC,CASSLGPSGDNEQFF
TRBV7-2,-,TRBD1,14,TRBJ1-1,TGTGCCAGCAGCTTAACAGGGGTGGGCACTGAAGCTTTCTTT,CASSLTGVGTEAFF
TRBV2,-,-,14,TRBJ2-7,TGTGCCAGCAGTGAGGTCATGGTCTCCTACGAGCAGTACTTC,CASSEVMVSYEQYF
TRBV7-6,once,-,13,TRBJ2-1,TGTGCCAGCAGCCGCGGGACCGCGAATGAGCAGTTCTTC,CASSRGTANEQFF
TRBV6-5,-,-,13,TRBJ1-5,TGTGCCAGCAGCCCCGACAGGAATCAGCCCCAGCATTTT,CASSPDRNQPQHF
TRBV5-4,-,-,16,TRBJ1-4,TGTGCCAGCACCCTTGGAGGGGAACAGGGAGGTGAAAAACTGTTTTTT,CASTLGGEQGGEKLFF
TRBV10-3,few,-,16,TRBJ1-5,TGTGCCATCAGTGAGTATATTGGGCAAGGTAATCAGCCCCAGCATTTT,CAISEYIGQGNQPQHF
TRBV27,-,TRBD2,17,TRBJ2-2,TGTGCCAGCAGTTTATCGTTGCGGGGGGGATTCGAAGGGGAGCTGTTTTTT,CASSLSLRGGFEGELFF
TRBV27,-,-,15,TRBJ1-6,TGTGCCAGCAGTTTCCGGGGCACCTATAATTCACCCCTCCACTTT,CASSFRGTYNSPLHF
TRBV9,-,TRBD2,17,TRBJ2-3,TGTGCCAGCAGCGTAGTACCCAGCGGGGGTGGCACAGATACGCAGTATTTT,CASSVVPSGGGTDTQYF
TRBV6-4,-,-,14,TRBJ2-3,TGTGCCAGCAGTGACGGGGGGGCCACAGATACGCAGTATTTT,CASSDGGATDTQYF
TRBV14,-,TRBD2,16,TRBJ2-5,TGTGCCAGCAGCCAATACCCGACTAGCGGAAAAGAGACCCAGTACTTC,CASSQYPTSGKETQYF
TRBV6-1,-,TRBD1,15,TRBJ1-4,TGTGCCAGCAGTGATATGACAGGGGGTAATGAAAAACTGTTTTTT,CASSDMTGGNEKLFF
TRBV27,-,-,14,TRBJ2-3,TGTGCCAGCAGTAGATGGGGAAGCAGGGATACGCAGTATTTT,CASSRWGSRDTQYF
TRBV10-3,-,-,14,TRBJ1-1,TGTGCCATCAGTGAAGGGATTATGAACACTGAAGCTTTCTTT,CAISEGIMNTEAFF
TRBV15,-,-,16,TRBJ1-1,TGTGCCACCAGCACCCGCAATGAGGGACCCTCTCTTGAAGCTTTCTTT,CATSTRNEGPSLEAFF
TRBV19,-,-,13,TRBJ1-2,TGTGCCAGTAGTATGGGGGGATACTATGGCTACACCTTC,CASSMGGYYGYTF
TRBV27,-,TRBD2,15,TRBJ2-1,TGTGCCAGCAGGCTAGCGGGGGGGGCTTACAATGAGCAGTTCTTC,CASRLAGGAYNEQFF
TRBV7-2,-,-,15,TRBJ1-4,TGTGCCAGCAGCGAAGACGGGGGGGTTAATGAAAAACTGTTTTTT,CASSEDGGVNEKLFF
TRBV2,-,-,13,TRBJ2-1,TGTGCCAGCAGACTAGGGACGGCCAATGAGCAGTTCTTC,CASRLGTANEQFF
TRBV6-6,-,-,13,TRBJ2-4,TGTGCCAGCAGTTATTCATTAGAAAACATTCAGTACTTC,CASSYSLENIQYF
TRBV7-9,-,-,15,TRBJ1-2,TGTGCCAGCAGCGGGCGATCGGACCGTTGGGACGGCTACACCTTC,CASSGRSDRWDGYTF
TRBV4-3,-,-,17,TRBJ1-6,TGCGCCAGCAGCCAAGAAACCCCGGACAAGGTCTGGTCACCCCTCCACTTT,CASSQETPDKVWSPLHF
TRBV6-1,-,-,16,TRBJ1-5,TGTGCCAGCAGTGAAGGCCTCATTTATAGCAATCAGCCCCAGCATTTT,CASSEGLIYSNQPQHF
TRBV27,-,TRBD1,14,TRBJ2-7,TGTGCCAGCAGTTTACTCCAGGGGGCGACCGAGCAGTACTTC,CASSLLQGATEQYF
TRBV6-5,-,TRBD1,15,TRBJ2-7,TGTGCCAGCAGTTCCCAGGGGACAGGACATTACGAGCAGTACTTC,CASSSQGTGHYEQYF
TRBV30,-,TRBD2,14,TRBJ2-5,TGTGCCTGGAGTATTGCGGGGGGGCCAGAGACCCAGTACTTC,CAWSIAGGPETQYF
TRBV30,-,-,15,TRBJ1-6,TGTGCCTGGAGTCTGACGAGCTCCTATAATTCACCCCTCCACTTT,CAWSLTSSYNSPLHF
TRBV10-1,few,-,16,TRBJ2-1,TGCGCCAGCAGTGATCAGTGCTCTGGCTCCTACAATGAGCAGTTCTTC,CASSDQCSGSYNEQFF
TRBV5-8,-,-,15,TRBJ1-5,TGTGCCAGCAGCTCTATGAGGGATAGCAATCAGCCCCAGCATTTT,CASSSMRDSNQPQHF
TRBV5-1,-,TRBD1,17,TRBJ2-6,TGCGCCAGCAGCTCAGGGACAGGCTTCTCTGGGGCCAACGTCCTGACTTTC,CASSSGTGFSGANVLTF
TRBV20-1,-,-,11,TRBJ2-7,TGCAGTGTGGGGTACTCCTACGAGCAGTACTTC,CSVGYSYEQYF
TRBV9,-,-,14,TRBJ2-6,TGTGCCAGCAGCGTAGGGACTGGGGCCAACGTCCTGACTTTC,CASSVGTGANVLTF
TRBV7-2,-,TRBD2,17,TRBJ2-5,TGTGCCAGCACCCCCGGGGTACTAGCGGGGGGCGAAGAGACCCAGTACTTC,CASTPGVLAGGEETQYF
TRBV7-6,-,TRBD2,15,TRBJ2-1,TGTGCCAGCAGCGCCGGGACTAGCATGGGGCGTGAGCAGTTCTTC,CASSAGTSMGREQFF
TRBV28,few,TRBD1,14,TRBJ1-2,TGTGCCAGCAGTTACCCGGGACAGCCGGACGGCTACACCTTC,CASSYPGQPDGYTF
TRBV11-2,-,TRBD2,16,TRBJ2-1,TGTGCCAGCAGCTTACTAGCGGGGGGTTCCTACAATGAGCAGTTCTTC,CASSLLAGGSYNEQFF
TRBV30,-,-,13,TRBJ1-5,TGTGCCTGGAGTGCCCAGGGAAACCAGCCCCAGCATTTT,CAWSAQGNQPQHF